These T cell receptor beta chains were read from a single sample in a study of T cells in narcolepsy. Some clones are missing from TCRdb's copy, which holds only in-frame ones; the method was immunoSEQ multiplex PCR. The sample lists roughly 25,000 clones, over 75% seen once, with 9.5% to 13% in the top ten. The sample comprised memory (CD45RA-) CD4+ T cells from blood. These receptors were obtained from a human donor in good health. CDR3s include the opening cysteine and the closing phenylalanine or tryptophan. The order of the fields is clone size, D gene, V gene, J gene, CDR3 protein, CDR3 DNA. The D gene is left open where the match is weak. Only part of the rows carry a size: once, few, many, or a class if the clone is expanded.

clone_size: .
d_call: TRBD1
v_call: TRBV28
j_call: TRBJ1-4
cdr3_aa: CASNAPGGANEKLFF
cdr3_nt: TGTGCCAGCAACGCCCCAGGGGGGGCTAATGAAAAACTGTTTTTT

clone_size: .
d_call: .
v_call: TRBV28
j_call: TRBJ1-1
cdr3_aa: CASSLSGGWNTEAFF
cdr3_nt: TGTGCCAGCAGTTTAAGTGGGGGCTGGAACACTGAAGCTTTCTTT

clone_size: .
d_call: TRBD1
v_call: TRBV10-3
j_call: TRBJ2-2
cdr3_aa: CAITQQGANTGELFF
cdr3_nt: TGTGCCATCACTCAACAGGGGGCGAACACCGGGGAGCTGTTTTTT

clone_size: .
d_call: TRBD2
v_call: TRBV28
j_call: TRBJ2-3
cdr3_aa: CASSLIGLAGDTDTQYF
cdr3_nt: TGTGCCAGCAGTTTAATAGGACTAGCGGGAGACACAGATACGCAGTATTTT

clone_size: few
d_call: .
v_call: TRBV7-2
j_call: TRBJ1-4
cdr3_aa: CASSLVRGEGTNEKLFF
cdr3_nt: TGTGCCAGCAGCTTAGTGAGAGGGGAGGGAACTAATGAAAAACTGTTTTTT

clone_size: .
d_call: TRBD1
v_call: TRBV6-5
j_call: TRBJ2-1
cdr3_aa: CASSSPTGVAGEQFF
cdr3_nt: TGTGCCAGCAGTTCCCCAACAGGGGTTGCGGGTGAGCAGTTCTTC

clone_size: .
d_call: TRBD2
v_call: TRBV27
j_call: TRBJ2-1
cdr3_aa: CASSSPFGAGVYNEQFF
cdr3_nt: TGTGCCAGCAGTTCCCCCTTTGGAGCGGGAGTGTACAATGAGCAGTTCTTC

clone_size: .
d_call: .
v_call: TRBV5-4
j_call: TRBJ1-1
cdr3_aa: CASSLQGGTEAFF
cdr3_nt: TGTGCCAGCAGCCTACAGGGAGGGACTGAAGCTTTCTTT

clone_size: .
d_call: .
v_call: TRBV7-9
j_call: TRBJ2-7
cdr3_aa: CASSFRDPASEQYF
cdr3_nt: TGTGCCAGCAGCTTCCGGGACCCCGCGTCCGAGCAGTACTTC

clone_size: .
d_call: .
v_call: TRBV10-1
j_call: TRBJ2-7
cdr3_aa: CASSDGGADEQYF
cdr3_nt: TGCGCCAGCAGTGACGGGGGCGCGGACGAGCAGTACTTC

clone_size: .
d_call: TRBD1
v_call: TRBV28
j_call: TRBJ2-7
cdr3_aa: CASSLTGQGYEQYF
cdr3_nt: TGTGCCAGCAGTTTAACGGGACAGGGCTACGAGCAGTACTTC

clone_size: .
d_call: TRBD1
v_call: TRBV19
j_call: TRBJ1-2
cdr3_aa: CASSQNNRGDYGYTF
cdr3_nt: TGTGCCAGTTCGCAAAATAACAGGGGCGACTATGGCTACACCTTC

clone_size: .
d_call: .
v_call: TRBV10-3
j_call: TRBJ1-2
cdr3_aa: CAISESYSYTF
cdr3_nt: TGTGCCATCAGTGAGTCGTACTCCTACACCTTC

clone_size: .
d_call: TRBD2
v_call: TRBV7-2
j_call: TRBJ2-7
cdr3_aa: CASSLVASGKIYEQYF
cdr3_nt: TGTGCCAGCAGCTTAGTGGCTAGCGGGAAGATCTACGAGCAGTACTTC

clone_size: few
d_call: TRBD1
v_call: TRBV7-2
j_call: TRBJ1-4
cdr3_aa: CASSPTGGIEKLFF
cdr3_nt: TGTGCCAGCAGCCCCACAGGGGGGATTGAAAAACTGTTTTTT